These T cell receptor beta chains were read from a single sample in a study of blood T cell repertoires in COVID-19. The method was immunoSEQ multiplex PCR; TCRdb's version includes in-frame clones alone and lacks a portion of them. The table has some 290,000 clones, more than 75% seen once. The sequencing input was PBMCs or T cells enriched from blood (not recorded which). The receptors here all came from a woman aged 40 to 55 with acute COVID-19. Each CDR3 is given with its conserved first and last residue. The listing skips clone size in some rows; elsewhere it reads once, few, many or a size class.

>NA|13|TRBV5-4
CASSFRGLGEQYF
>NA|14|TRBV14
CASSQDEWNTEAFF
>NA|15|TRBV18
CASSNLPGQDYGYTF
>NA|14|TRBV2
CASSTQGAIYGYTF
>NA|17|TRBV3-1/TRBV3-2
CASSQERTSGGDNEQFF
>NA|15|TRBV5-1
CASSPGGVGRETQYF
>NA|16|TRBV7-6
CASSLRSGGTGETQYF
>NA|13|TRBV14
CASSLRDRNEAFF
>NA|15|TRBV6-2/TRBV6-3
CASSSRQASNQPQHF
>NA|14|TRBV5-6
CASSRWTGNTEAFF
>few|11|TRBV30
CAWSKQTEAFF
>NA|14|TRBV28
CASRTTFSLGKLFF
>NA|13|TRBV19
CASSARENQPQHF
>few|17|TRBV5-1
CASSIQVPGQVYDTQYF
>few|15|TRBV3-1/TRBV3-2
CASSQVALIGETQYF
>NA|17|TRBV10-1
CATKREDREETHTEAFF
>NA|16|TRBV21-1
CASIKEKQGAGTEAFF
>NA|13|TRBV7-2
CASESGGGETQYF
>NA|14|TRBV10-3
CAISGSPGNYGYTF
>NA|15|TRBV5-1
CASSFGQGVLLGYTF
>few|15|TRBV5-4
CASSTPDRGTGELFF
>NA|15|TRBV4-2
CASSQDLRWGGEAFF
>NA|14|TRBV19
CASSIGGGTGELFF
>NA|14|TRBV2
CASSEPASGETQYF
>NA|15|TRBV28
CASNSRGGANYGYTF
>few|15|TRBV27
CASSLSGSGNSPLHF
>NA|17|TRBV2
CASRSQGMGNSNQPQHF
>NA|16|TRBV28
CASSFLQGVAARGAFF
>NA|13|TRBV4-2
CASSQTSEREQYF
>once|15|TRBV6-5
CASSEGRLGPYEQYF
>NA|15|TRBV28
CASVSGGLLVYGYTF
>NA|14|TRBV20-1
CSASWPSSTDTQYF
>NA|11|TRBV12-3/TRBV12-4
CASSLEETQYF
>once|15|TRBV18
CASSLGQGWYNEQFF
>NA|15|TRBV28
CASSLGLAGGWGQYF
>NA|15|TRBV30
CAWSPIAGRTGELFF
>NA|15|TRBV20-1
CSASRGGFVDQPQHF
>NA|18|TRBV11-2
CASSLDLGSHPMNTEAFF
>NA|15|TRBV9
CASSVGGSVNNEQFF
>NA|16|TRBV27
CASSLRGVPRPGELFF
>NA|14|TRBV28
CASTGGLNNSPLHF
>NA|16|TRBV5-6
CASSPARDRYNSPLHF
>once|11|TRBV20-1
CSAGTGSEQYF
>NA|13|TRBV12-3/TRBV12-4
CASTGQGYSPLHF